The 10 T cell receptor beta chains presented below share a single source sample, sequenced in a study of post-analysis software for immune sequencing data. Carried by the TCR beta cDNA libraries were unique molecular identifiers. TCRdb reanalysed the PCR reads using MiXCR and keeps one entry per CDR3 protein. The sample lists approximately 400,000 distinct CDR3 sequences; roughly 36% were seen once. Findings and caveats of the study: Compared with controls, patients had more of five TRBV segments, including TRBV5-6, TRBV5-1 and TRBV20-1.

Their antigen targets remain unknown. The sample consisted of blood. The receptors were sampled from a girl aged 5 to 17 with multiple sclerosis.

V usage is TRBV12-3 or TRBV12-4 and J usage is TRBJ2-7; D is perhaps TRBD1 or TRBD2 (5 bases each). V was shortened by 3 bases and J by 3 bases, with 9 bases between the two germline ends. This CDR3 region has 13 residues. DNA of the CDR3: TGTGCCAGCAGTTTCGGGGCTAACTACGAGCAGTACTTC. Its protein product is CASSFGANYEQYF.

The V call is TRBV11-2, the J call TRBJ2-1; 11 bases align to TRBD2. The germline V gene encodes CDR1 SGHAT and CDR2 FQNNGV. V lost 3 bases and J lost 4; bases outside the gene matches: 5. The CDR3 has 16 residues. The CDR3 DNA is TGTGCCAGCAGCTTCCTAGCGGGGGGTTCTTACAATGAGCAGTTCTTC. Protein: CASSFLAGGSYNEQFF.

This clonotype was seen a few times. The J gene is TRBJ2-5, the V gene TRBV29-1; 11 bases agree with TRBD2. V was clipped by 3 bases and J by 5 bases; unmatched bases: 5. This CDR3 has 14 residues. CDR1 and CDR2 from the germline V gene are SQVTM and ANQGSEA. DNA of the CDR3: TGCAGCGTTGAGACTAGCGGGGTTTTGGAGACCCAGTACTTC. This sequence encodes CSVETSGVLETQYF.

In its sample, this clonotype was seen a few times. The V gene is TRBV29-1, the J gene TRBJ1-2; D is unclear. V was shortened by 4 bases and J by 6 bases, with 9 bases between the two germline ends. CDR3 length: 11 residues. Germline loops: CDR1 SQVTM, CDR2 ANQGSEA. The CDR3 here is CSVVWADGYTF. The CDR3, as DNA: TGCAGCGTTGTGTGGGCGGATGGCTACACCTTC.

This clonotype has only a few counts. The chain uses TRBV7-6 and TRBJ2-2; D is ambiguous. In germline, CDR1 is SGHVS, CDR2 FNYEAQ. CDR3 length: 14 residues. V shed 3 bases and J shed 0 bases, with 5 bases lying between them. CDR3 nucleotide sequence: TGTGCCAGCAGCTTGGTGCCGAACACCGGGGAGCTGTTTTTT. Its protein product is CASSLVPNTGELFF.

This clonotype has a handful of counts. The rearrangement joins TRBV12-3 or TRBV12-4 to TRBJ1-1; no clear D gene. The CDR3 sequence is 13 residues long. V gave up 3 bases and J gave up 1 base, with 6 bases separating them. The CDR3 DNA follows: TGTGCCAGCAGTTTCCACGAGAACACTGAAGCTTTCTTT. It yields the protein CASSFHENTEAFF.

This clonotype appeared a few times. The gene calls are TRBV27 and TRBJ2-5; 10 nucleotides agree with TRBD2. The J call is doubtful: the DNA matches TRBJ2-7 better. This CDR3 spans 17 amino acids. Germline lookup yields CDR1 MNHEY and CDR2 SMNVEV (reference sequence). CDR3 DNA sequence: TGTGCCAGCAGTCCCCGGCGGCTAGCGGGGGTCGACGGCGAGCAGTACTTC. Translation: CASSPRRLAGVDGEQYF.

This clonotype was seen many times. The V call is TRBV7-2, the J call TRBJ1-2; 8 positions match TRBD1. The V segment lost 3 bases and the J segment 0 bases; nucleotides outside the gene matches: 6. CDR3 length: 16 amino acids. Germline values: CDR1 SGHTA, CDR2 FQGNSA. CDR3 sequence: CASSFPGGGSNYGYTF. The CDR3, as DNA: TGTGCCAGCAGCTTTCCAGGGGGCGGTTCTAACTATGGCTACACCTTC.

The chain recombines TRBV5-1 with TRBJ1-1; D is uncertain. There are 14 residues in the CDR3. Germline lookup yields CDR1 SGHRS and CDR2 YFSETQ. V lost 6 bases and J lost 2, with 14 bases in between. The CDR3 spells CASTLATPNTEAFF. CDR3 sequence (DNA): TGCGCCAGCACCTTAGCCACTCCAAACACTGAAGCTTTCTTT.

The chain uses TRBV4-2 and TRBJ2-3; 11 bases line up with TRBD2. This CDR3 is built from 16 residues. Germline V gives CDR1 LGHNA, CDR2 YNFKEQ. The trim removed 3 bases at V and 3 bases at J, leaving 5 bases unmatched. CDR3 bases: TGTGCCAGCAGCCAGGATATAGCGGGGGGGACAGATACGCAGTATTTT. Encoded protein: CASSQDIAGGTDTQYF.